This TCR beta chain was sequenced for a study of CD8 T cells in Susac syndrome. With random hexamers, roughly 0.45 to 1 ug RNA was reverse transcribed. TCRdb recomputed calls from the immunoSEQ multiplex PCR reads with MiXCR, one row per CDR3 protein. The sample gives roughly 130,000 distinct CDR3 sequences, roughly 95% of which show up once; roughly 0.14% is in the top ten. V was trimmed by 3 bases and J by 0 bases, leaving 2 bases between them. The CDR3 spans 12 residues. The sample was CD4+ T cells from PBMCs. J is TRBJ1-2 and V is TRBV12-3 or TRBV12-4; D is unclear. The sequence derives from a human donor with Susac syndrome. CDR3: CASSFTNYGYTF. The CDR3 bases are TGTGCCAGCAGTTTCACTAACTATGGCTACACCTTC.